The entry below gives a single TCR beta chain sequence along with its context. The sample comes from a study of blood T cell repertoires in COVID-19. As for the study in general: COVID-19 samples, acute and convalescent, were from the United States, Italy and Spain.

The protocol was immunoSEQ multiplex PCR, while the TCRdb copy is restricted to in-frame clones and leaves out a portion. The sample records some 240,000 clones, about 81% being singletons. Germline V gene data show CDR1 as PRHDT and CDR2 as FYEKMQ (reference sequence). V was clipped by 4 bases and J by 11 bases, with 18 bases between them. This CDR3 has 15 residues. The chain combines TRBV13 with TRBJ1-6; possible D gene TRBD1, 6 bases. The sample comprised PBMCs or T cells enriched from blood (not recorded which). The receptor's source is a man aged 25 to 40 with acute COVID-19. The CDR3 sequence: CASSSGVSGEAPLHF. CDR3 nucleotide sequence: TGTGCCAGCAGCTCAGGGGTCTCCGGGGAAGCACCCCTCCACTTT. Filled out from reference TRBV13 and TRBJ1-6, the complete variable domain reads AAGVIQSPRHLIKEKRETATLKCYPIPRHDTVYWYQQGPGQDPQFLISFYEKMQSDKGSIPDRFSAQQFSDYHSELNMSSLELGDSALYFCASSSGVSGEAPLHFGNGTRLTVT.